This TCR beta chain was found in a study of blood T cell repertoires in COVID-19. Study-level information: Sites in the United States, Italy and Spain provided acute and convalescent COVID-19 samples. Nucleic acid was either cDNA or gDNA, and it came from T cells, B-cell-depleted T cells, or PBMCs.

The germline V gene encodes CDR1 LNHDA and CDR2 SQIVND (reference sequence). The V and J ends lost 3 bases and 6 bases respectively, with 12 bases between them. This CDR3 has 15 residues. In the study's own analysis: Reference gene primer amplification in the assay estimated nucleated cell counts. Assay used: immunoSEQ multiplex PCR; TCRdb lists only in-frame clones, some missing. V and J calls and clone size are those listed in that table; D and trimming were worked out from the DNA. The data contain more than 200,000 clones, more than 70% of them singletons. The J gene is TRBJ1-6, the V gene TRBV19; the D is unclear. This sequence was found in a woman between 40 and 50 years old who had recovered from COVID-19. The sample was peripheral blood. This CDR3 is CASSILAEGNSPLHF. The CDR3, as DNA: TGTGCCAGTAGTATCTTAGCAGAAGGTAATTCACCCCTCCACTTT.